Reported below is one T cell receptor beta chain. The antigen remains undetermined. This sample is drawn from a study of monozygotic twins with inflammatory bowel disease. Whole-study findings and limits: IBD patients share fewer clonotypes with other people than healthy twins do, especially with disease activity.

TCRdb re-called the 5' RACE reads and shows each CDR3 protein once, DNA omitted. Across over 150,000 distinct CDR3 sequences, the top ten clones capture roughly 2.6% of the sample. The CDR3 length is 14 residues. The germline V gene has CDR1 DFQATT and CDR2 SNEGSKA (reference sequence). Material for sequencing was blood. The chain recombines TRBV20-1 with TRBJ2-1; TCRdb proposes TRBD1, but this gene call is untestable without DNA. This sequence originates from a human donor with ulcerative colitis or Crohn's disease, or a healthy co-twin of an affected twin (not recorded which). The CDR3 is CSARGDRSFSPQFF.